These 23 T cell receptor beta chains were sequenced from one sample in a study of patients and donors after allogeneic stem cell transplantation. In TCRdb, the RT-PCR reads were re-called with MiXCR into one record per CDR3 protein. The sample yields hundreds of thousands of distinct CDR3 sequences, around 16% seen once. What was sequenced was blood, either unsorted or a sorted T cell fraction (not recorded which). The receptors were gathered from a human donor who was either an allogeneic HSCT recipient or a stem cell or donor lymphocyte infusion donor (not recorded which). It is not recorded whose cells these are; they may come from a transplant donor.

This clonotype was counted only a few times. This rearrangement joins TRBV5-6 to TRBJ1-2, with D possibly being TRBD1 (5 bases). CDR1 and CDR2 from the germline V gene are SGHDT and YYEEEE. The CDR3 is 15 residues long. V dropped 4 bases and J dropped 7 bases, with 20 bases sitting between them. CDR3 bases: TGTGCCAGCAGCGCGGACCGACAGTTTGGTATTGGCTACACCTTC. Translated: CASSADRQFGIGYTF.

This clonotype was picked up a small number of times. The chain links TRBV7-9 to TRBJ1-1, with D perhaps matching TRBD1 (6 bases). Looked up from germline, CDR1 is SEHNR and CDR2 is FQNEAQ (reference sequence). The CDR3 is 16 residues long. The V end lost 3 bases, the J end lost 0 bases, and 14 bases lay between the germline ends. The CDR3 DNA sequence: TGTGCCAGCAGCTTGACCAGGGGAGGGGTGAACACTGAAGCTTTCTTT. Translated, it gives CASSLTRGGVNTEAFF.

In its sample, this clonotype was seen a few times. The chain uses TRBV7-6 and TRBJ2-1; 13 bases line up with TRBD2. This CDR3 is built from 17 residues. CDR1 and CDR2 (germline): SGHVS, FNYEAQ. With 2 bases clipped from V and 8 bases from J, the junction kept 9 bases outside the gene matches. The DNA for the CDR3 is TGTGCCAGCAGCTTAAGGGGACTAGCGGGAATGGTGGATGAGCAGTTCTTC. Protein sequence: CASSLRGLAGMVDEQFF.

This clonotype was seen a handful of times. The chain recombines TRBV10-3 with TRBJ2-7; 12 bases align to TRBD1. The CDR3 is made up of 14 amino acids. The V segment lost 6 bases and the J segment 6 bases; nucleotides outside the gene matches: 6. CDR1 ENHRY and CDR2 SYGVKD come from the germline V gene. CDR3 sequence: CAISGTGGLREQYF. CDR3 nucleotide sequence: TGTGCCATCAGCGGGACAGGGGGCTTGCGCGAGCAGTACTTC.

The V gene is TRBV6-5, the J gene TRBJ1-2; D might be TRBD1 (5 bases). The CDR3 spans 16 residues. Germline assignment: CDR1 MNHEY and CDR2 SVGAGI. Between the trimmed V and J ends, which lost 4 bases and 1 base, there was a span of 16 bases. This CDR3 reads CASSSRGTGNNYGYTF. Here the CDR3 DNA reads TGTGCCAGCAGTTCCCGAGGGACGGGAAATAACTATGGCTACACCTTC.

This clonotype was counted only a few times. V and J are TRBV20-1 and TRBJ2-1; 7 positions match TRBD1. V dropped 3 bases and J dropped 6; count of bases not matched to a gene: 5. The CDR3 length is 13 residues. The germline gives CDR1 DFQATT, CDR2 SNEGSKA (reference sequence). The CDR3 sequence is CSARRQGSNEQFF. The CDR3 DNA is TGCAGTGCTAGGAGACAGGGATCCAATGAGCAGTTCTTC.

V is TRBV6-5 and J is TRBJ1-2, with D maybe TRBD1 (6 bases). Germline lookup yields CDR1 MNHEY and CDR2 SVGAGI. V lost 2 bases and J 3 bases, leaving 13 bases between the germline ends. The length of the CDR3 is 15 residues. The CDR3 sequence: CASSYPQGSDYGYTF. The CDR3, as DNA: TGTGCCAGCAGTTACCCACAGGGTTCTGACTATGGCTACACCTTC.

The CDR3 is CASREGRQGTEQFF. The CDR3 DNA sequence: TGTGCCAGCAGGGAGGGGAGACAGGGGACCGAGCAGTTCTTC. V and J are TRBV6-1 and TRBJ2-1, with TRBD1 matching 8 bases. V lost 6 bases, J lost 10 bases, and 11 bases stayed unmatched. Per germline, CDR1 MNHNS and CDR2 SASEGT. CDR3 size: 14 residues.

In its sample, this clonotype was seen a few times. The rearrangement links TRBV20-1 to TRBJ1-1; weak D call: TRBD1 (6 bases). Trimming stripped 6 bases from V and 5 bases from J, with 13 bases between. The CDR3 is made up of 12 amino acids. Germline V gene data show CDR1 as DFQATT and CDR2 as SNEGSKA (reference sequence). CDR3 nucleotides: TGCAGTGCCGCCGGGACAAAAACTGAAGCTTTCTTT. Translation: CSAAGTKTEAFF.

The J gene is TRBJ2-1, the V gene TRBV20-1, with 9 bases aligning to TRBD2. This CDR3 contains 13 residues. Per the germline V gene, CDR1 is DFQATT and CDR2 is SNEGSKA (reference sequence). J gave up 9 bases and V 5 bases, and 8 bases lay outside the gene matches. CDR3: CSADSGSISEQFF. CDR3 in DNA: TGCAGTGCTGATAGCGGGAGTATCAGTGAGCAGTTCTTC.

This clonotype has a handful of counts. This rearrangement joins TRBV20-1 to TRBJ2-2, with 11 nucleotides matching TRBD2. Germline-derived CDR1 and CDR2 are DFQATT and SNEGSKA (reference sequence). V lost 2 bases, J lost 4 bases, and 3 bases stayed unmatched. This CDR3 spans 15 amino acids. CDR3 in amino acids: CSARTSGGVTGELFF. In nucleotides, the CDR3 is TGCAGTGCTAGAACTAGCGGGGGCGTCACCGGGGAGCTGTTTTTT.

V and J are TRBV30 and TRBJ2-1, with 10 nucleotides matching TRBD2. J lost 3 bases, V lost 1 base, and 9 bases had no gene match. The CDR3 is made up of 17 amino acids. Germline values: CDR1 GTSNPN, CDR2 SVGIG (reference sequence). The CDR3 loop reads CAWSDAPLAGDYNEQFF. In DNA, the CDR3 is TGTGCCTGGAGTGACGCCCCCCTAGCGGGAGACTACAATGAGCAGTTCTTC.

A few counts support this clonotype. CDR3 loop: CASRVPGQGATGYEQYF. The CDR3 region has the DNA TGTGCCAGCAGGGTCCCGGGACAGGGGGCGACGGGCTACGAGCAGTACTTC. The chain is built from TRBV2 and TRBJ2-7; TRBD1 aligns across 12 bases. The CDR3 covers 17 residues. V trimming: 6 bases; J trimming: 3 bases; junction bases outside the gene matches: 12. Germline values: CDR1 SNHLY, CDR2 FYNNEI.

The chain employs TRBV5-4 and TRBJ2-2; the match to TRBD1 covers 8 bases. Germline V gene sequence: CDR1 SGHNT, CDR2 YYREEE (reference sequence). V was pared by 4 bases and J by 3 bases, with 11 bases of the junction left unmatched. The CDR3 is made up of 17 amino acids. CDR3 protein: CASSRPPQGAHTGELFF. The CDR3 bases are TGTGCCAGCAGCCGCCCCCCGCAGGGGGCCCACACCGGGGAGCTGTTTTTT.

This sequence joins TRBV4-1 and TRBJ1-5; maybe TRBD1 (6 bases). CDR1 MGHRA and CDR2 YSYEKL come from the germline V gene. Between the trimmed V and J ends, which lost 4 bases and 1 base, there was a span of 14 bases. This CDR3 spans 16 amino acids. This CDR3 is CASSPGAAYSNQPQHF. CDR3 sequence (DNA): TGCGCCAGCAGCCCAGGGGCAGCCTACAGCAATCAGCCCCAGCATTTT.

V and J are TRBV15 and TRBJ1-5; D remains ambiguous. Germline V gives CDR1 LNHNV, CDR2 YYDKDF (reference sequence). The germline V and J ends were trimmed by 3 bases and 3 bases, with 6 bases remaining between them. The CDR3 length is 13 residues. The CDR3 sequence: CATSRPPNQPQHF. CDR3 in DNA: TGTGCCACCAGCAGGCCCCCCAATCAGCCCCAGCATTTT.

This chain uses TRBV7-9 with TRBJ2-7, with D perhaps being TRBD1 or TRBD2 (5 bases each). Per germline, CDR1 SEHNR and CDR2 FQNEAQ (reference sequence). This CDR3 contains 14 residues. The V gene lost 4 bases and the J gene lost 7 bases, with 17 bases spanning the gap. The CDR3, as DNA: TGTGCCAGCAGCTCAAGTGATGGGGGTAAAGAGCAGTACTTC. Protein sequence: CASSSSDGGKEQYF. Looking up the rest from reference TRBV7-9 and TRBJ2-7 gives the full variable domain: DTGVSQNPRHKITKRGQNVTFRCDPISEHNRLYWYRQTLGQGPEFLTYFQNEAQLEKSRLLSDRFSAERPKGSFSTLEIQRTEQGDSAMYLCASSSSDGGKEQYFGPGTRLTVT.

This clonotype was recorded a few times. The chain carries TRBV29-1 and TRBJ2-5; D might be TRBD2 (6 bases). Trimming left V 7 bases short and J 1 base short, with 13 bases between. The germline V gene has CDR1 SQVTM and CDR2 ANQGSEA. The CDR3 covers 13 residues. The CDR3 nucleotides read TGCAGCGCCCACCGGGGGAGCCAAGAGACCCAGTACTTC. This gives the protein CSAHRGSQETQYF.

The sample holds a few counts of this clonotype. The gene calls are TRBV24-1 and TRBJ2-1, with TRBD2 identical over 8 bases. The V gene's germline CDR1 is KGHDR and CDR2 SFDVKD. J gave up 4 bases and V 9 bases, and 7 bases lay outside the gene matches. The CDR3 length is 14 residues. CDR3 loop: CATQFSGSYNEQFF. The CDR3 nucleotides are TGTGCCACCCAATTCAGCGGGAGTTACAATGAGCAGTTCTTC.

J is TRBJ1-5 and V is TRBV6-1; D perhaps matches TRBD1 (5 bases). The CDR3 consists of 13 residues. From germline, CDR1 is MNHNS and CDR2 SASEGT. Deletions cut 4 bases from V and 7 bases from J, with 11 bases between. The CDR3 coding sequence is TGTGCCAGCAGTGGTAGGGGAGTACAGCCCCAGCATTTT. This gives the protein CASSGRGVQPQHF.

The rearrangement joins TRBV29-1 to TRBJ1-2, with D tentatively TRBD1 (6 bases). The CDR3 sequence is 14 residues long. The V and J ends lost 0 bases and 0 bases respectively, with 8 bases between them. Per germline, CDR1 SQVTM and CDR2 ANQGSEA. The CDR3 region is CSVEDPGANYGYTF. In DNA form, the CDR3 reads TGCAGCGTTGAAGATCCAGGGGCTAACTATGGCTACACCTTC.

This chain joins TRBV6-2 or TRBV6-3 and TRBJ2-7, with D possibly matching TRBD2 (5 bases). The CDR3 length is 14 residues. From germline, CDR1 is MNHEY and CDR2 SVGEGT. With 6 bases removed from V and 1 base from J, the gap between germline ends came to 13 bases. The CDR3 is CASSPLDFSYEQYF. DNA for the CDR3: TGTGCCAGCAGCCCACTGGACTTTTCCTACGAGCAGTACTTC.

There are a few counts of this clonotype. This chain connects TRBV5-4 to TRBJ2-1; D unclear. The germline V and J ends were trimmed by 0 bases and 7 bases, with 14 bases remaining between them. The CDR3 runs to 15 residues. From germline, CDR1 is SGHNT and CDR2 YYREEE (reference sequence). The CDR3 DNA reads as TGTGCCAGCAGCTTGGACCCGATAGGTGGGAATGAGCAGTTCTTC. Its translation: CASSLDPIGGNEQFF. The complete variable domain, with remaining parts taken from reference TRBV5-4 and TRBJ2-1, reads ETGVTQSPTHLIKTRGQQVTLRCSSQSGHNTVSWYQQALGQGPQFIFQYYREEENGRGNFPPRFSGLQFPNYSSELNVNALELDDSALYLCASSLDPIGGNEQFFGPGTRLTVL.